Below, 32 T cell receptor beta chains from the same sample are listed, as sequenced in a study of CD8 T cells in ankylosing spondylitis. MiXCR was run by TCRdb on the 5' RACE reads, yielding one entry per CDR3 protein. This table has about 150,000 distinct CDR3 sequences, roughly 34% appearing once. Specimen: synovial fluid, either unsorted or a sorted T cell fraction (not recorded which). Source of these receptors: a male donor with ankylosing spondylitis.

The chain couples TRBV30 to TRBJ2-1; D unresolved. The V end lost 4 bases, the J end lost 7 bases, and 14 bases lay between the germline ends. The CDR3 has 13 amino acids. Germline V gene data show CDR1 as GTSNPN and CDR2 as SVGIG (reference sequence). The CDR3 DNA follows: TGTGCCTGGATCAGGTCGCCCGGTAATGAGCAGTTCTTC. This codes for CAWIRSPGNEQFF.

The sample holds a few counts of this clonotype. The CDR3 nucleotides read TGTGCCAGCAGTGCAGGAATTAATTCACCCCTCCACTTT. Its translation: CASSAGINSPLHF. V is TRBV6-2 or TRBV6-3 and J is TRBJ1-6; unclear D gene. Germline V lookup: CDR1 MNHEY, CDR2 SVGEGT. This CDR3 comprises 13 residues. Trimming removed 5 bases at V and 6 bases at J, with 8 bases between.

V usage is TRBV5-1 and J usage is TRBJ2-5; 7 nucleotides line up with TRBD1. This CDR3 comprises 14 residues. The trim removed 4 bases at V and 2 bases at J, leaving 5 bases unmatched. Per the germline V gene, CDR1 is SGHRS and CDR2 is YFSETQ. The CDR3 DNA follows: TGCGCCAGCAGCAACCCCAGGGGGCAAGAGACCCAGTACTTC. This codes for CASSNPRGQETQYF.

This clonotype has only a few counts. The CDR3 nucleotides read TGTGCCAGCTTCACTAGTCATCATGAGCAGTTCTTC. It translates to CASFTSHHEQFF. The V call is TRBV9, the J call TRBJ2-1; D perhaps matches TRBD2 (5 bases). The CDR3 spans 12 residues. V was pared by 7 bases and J by 8 bases, with 13 bases between. From germline, CDR1 is SGDLS and CDR2 YYNGEE.

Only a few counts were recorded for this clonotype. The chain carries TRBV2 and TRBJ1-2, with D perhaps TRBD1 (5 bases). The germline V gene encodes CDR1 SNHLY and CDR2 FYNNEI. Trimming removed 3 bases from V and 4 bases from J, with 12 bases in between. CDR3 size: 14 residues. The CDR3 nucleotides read TGTGCCAGCAGTGATGACAGAAGCTCCTATGGCTACACCTTC. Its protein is CASSDDRSSYGYTF. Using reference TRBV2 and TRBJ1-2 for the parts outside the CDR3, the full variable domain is EPEVTQTPSHQVTQMGQEVILRCVPISNHLYFYWYRQILGQKVEFLVSFYNNEISEKSEIFDDQFSVERPDGSNFTLKIRSTKLEDSAMYFCASSDDRSSYGYTFGSGTRLTVV.

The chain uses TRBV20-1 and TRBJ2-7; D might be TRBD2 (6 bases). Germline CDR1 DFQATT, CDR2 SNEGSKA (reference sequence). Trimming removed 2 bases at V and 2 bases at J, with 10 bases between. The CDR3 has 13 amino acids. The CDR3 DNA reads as TGCAGTGCTAGATCCAGACTAGCCTACGAGCAGTACTTC. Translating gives CSARSRLAYEQYF.

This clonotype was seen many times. The CDR3: CASSQVDLVVYNEQFF. CDR3 nucleotides: TGCGCCAGCAGCCAAGTGGACTTAGTAGTCTACAATGAGCAGTTCTTC. The gene calls are TRBV4-1 and TRBJ2-1; D possibly corresponds to TRBD2 (5 bases). CDR3 length: 16 residues. The germline V gene has CDR1 MGHRA and CDR2 YSYEKL. Trimming removed 1 base at V and 3 bases at J, with 13 bases between.

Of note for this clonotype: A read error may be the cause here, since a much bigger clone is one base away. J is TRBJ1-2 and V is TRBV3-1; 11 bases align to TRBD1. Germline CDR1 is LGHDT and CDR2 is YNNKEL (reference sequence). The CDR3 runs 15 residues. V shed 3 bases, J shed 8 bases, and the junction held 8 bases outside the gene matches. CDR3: CASSHPDRGLGGYTF. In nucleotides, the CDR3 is TGTGCCAGCAGCCATCCGGACAGGGGGCTCGGAGGCTACACCTTC.

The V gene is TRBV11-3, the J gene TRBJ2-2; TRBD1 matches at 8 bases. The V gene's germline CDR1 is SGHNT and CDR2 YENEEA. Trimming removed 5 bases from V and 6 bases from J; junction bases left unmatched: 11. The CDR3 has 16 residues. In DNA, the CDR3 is TGTGCCAGCAGCCTCAGAAAGACAGGGGTTGCCGGGGAGCTGTTTTTT. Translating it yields CASSLRKTGVAGELFF.

The CDR3 DNA reads TGCAGTGTCCCCGGACCTAGCGGCCTATACAATGAGCAGTTCTTC. Its protein product is CSVPGPSGLYNEQFF. The chain recombines TRBV20-1 with TRBJ2-1, with 7 positions matching TRBD2. CDR3 length: 15 residues. Germline assignment: CDR1 DFQATT and CDR2 SNEGSKA (reference sequence). V was pared by 7 bases and J by 4 bases, with 13 bases of the junction left unmatched.

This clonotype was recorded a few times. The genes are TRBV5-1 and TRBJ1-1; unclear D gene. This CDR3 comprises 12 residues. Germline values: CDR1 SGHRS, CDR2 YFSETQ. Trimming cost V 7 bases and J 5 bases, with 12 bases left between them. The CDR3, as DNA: TGCGCCAGCGCGACGGCGGGAACTGAAGCTTTCTTT. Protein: CASATAGTEAFF.

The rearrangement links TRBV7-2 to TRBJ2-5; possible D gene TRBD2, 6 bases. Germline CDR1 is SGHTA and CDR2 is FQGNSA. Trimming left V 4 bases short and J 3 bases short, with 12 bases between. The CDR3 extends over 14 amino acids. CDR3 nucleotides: TGTGCCAGCAGCTCAGGGAGGTTGGAAGAGACCCAGTACTTC. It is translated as CASSSGRLEETQYF.

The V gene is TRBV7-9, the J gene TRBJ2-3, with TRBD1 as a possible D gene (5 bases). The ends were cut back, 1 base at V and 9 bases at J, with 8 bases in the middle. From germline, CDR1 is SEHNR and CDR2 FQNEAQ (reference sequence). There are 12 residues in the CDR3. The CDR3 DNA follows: TGTGCCAGCAGCTTAGGCCCAGGGACGCAGTATTTT. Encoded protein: CASSLGPGTQYF.

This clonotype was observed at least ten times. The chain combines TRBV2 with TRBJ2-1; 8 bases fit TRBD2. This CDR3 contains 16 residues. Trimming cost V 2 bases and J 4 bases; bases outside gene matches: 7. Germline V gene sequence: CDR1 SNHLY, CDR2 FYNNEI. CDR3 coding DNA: TGTGCCAGCAGTGAAATTAGCGGGGAAACATACAATGAGCAGTTCTTC. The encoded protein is CASSEISGETYNEQFF.

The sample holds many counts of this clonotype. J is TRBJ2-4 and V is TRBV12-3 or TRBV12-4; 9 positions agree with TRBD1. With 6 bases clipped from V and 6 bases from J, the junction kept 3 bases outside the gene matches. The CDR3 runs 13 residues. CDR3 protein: CASSRDRVNIQYF. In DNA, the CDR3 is TGTGCCAGCAGCCGGGACAGGGTAAACATTCAGTACTTC.

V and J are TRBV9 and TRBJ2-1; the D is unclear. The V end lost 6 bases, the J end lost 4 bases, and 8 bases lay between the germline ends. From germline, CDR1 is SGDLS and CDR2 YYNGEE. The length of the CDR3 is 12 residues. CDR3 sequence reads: CASTLVYNEQFF. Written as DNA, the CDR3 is TGTGCCAGCACCCTTGTGTACAATGAGCAGTTCTTC.

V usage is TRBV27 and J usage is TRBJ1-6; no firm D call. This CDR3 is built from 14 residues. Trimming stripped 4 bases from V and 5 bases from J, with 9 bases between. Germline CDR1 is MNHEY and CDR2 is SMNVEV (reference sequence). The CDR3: CASSSGRDNSPLHF. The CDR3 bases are TGTGCCAGCAGTTCCGGACGGGATAATTCACCCCTCCACTTT.

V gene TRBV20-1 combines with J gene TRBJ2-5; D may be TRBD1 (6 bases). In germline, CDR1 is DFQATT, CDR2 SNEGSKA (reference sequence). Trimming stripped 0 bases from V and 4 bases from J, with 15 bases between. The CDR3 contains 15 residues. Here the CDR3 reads CSARDKSQGGETQYF. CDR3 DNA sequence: TGCAGTGCTAGAGATAAGTCACAGGGCGGAGAGACCCAGTACTTC.

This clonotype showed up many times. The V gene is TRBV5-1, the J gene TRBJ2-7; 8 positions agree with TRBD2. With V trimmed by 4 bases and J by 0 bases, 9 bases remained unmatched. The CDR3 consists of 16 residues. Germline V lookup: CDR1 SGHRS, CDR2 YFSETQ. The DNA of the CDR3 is TGCGCCAGCAGCCCCCTCGAGCGGGGGAGCTCCTACGAGCAGTACTTC. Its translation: CASSPLERGSSYEQYF.

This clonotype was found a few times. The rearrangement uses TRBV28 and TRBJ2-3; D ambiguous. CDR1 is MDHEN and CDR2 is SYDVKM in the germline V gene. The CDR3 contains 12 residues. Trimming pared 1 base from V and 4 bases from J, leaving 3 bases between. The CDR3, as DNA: TGTGCCAGCAGTTTATTACCAGATACGCAGTATTTT. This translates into CASSLLPDTQYF.

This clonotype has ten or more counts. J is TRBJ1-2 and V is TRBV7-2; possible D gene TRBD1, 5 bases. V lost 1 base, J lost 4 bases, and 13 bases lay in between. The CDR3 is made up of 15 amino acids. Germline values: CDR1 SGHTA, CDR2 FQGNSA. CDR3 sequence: CASSLGGRPTYGYTF. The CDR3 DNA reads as TGTGCCAGCAGCTTAGGGGGACGGCCGACCTATGGCTACACCTTC.

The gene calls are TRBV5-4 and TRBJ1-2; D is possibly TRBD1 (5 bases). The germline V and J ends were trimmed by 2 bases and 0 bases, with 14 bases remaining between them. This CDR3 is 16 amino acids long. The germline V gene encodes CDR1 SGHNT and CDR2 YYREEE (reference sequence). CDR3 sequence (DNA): TGTGCCAGCAGCTTTATTTTGGGGGGGGCTAACTATGGCTACACCTTC. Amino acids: CASSFILGGANYGYTF.

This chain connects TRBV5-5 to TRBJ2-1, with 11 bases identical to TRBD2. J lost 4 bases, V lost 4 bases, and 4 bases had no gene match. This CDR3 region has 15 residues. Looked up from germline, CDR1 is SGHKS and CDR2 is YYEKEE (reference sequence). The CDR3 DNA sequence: TGTGCCAGCAGCGCACTAGCGGGAGCTTACAATGAGCAGTTCTTC. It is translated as CASSALAGAYNEQFF.

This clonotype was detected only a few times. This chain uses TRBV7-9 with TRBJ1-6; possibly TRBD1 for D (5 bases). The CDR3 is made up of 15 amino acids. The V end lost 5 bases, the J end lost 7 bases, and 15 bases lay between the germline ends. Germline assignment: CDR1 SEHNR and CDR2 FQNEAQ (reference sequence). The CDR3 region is CASSPRVGGNSPLHF. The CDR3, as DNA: TGTGCCAGCAGCCCCAGAGTTGGGGGGAATTCACCCCTCCACTTT.

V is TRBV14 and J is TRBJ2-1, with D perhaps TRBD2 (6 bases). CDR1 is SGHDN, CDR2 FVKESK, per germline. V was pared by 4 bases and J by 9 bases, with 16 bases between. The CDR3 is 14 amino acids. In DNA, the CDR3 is TGTGCCAGCAGCCCGCGGGGCGGCTTTGGTGAGCAGTTCTTC. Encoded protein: CASSPRGGFGEQFF.

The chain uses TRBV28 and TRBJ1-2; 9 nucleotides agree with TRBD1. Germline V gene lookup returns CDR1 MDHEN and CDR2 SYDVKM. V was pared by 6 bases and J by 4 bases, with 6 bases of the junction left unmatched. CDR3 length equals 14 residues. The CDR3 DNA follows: TGTGCCAGCAGCGGGACAGGGTATCTCTATGGCTACACCTTC. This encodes CASSGTGYLYGYTF.

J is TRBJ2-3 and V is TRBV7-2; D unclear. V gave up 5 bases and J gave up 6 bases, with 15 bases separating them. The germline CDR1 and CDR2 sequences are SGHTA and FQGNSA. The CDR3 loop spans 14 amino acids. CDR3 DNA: TGTGCCAGCAGCCTTGGGCCGTTATCGGATACGCAGTATTTT. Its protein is CASSLGPLSDTQYF.

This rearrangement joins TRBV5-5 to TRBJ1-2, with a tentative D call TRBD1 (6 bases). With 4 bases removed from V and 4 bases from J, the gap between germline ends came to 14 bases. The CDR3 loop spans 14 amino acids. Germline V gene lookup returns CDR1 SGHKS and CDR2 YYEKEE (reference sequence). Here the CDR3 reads CASSRDRTSYGYTF. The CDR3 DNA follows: TGTGCCAGCAGCCGCGACAGGACCAGCTATGGCTACACCTTC.

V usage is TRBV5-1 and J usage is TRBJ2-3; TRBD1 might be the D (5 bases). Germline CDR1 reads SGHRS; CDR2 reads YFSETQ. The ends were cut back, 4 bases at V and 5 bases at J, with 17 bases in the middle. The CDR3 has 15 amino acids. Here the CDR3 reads CASSLQDPKVDTQYF. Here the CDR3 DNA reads TGCGCCAGCAGCCTACAGGACCCGAAGGTAGATACGCAGTATTTT.

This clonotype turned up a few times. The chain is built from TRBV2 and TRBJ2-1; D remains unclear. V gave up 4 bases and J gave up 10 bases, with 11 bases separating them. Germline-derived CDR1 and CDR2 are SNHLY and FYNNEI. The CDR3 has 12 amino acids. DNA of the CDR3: TGTGCCAGCAGTGTTCTGGGGTCGGAGCAGTTCTTC. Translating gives CASSVLGSEQFF.

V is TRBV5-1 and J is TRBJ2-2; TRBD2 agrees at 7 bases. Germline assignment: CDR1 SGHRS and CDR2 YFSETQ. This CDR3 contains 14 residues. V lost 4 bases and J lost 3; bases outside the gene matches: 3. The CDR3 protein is CASSGAGDTGELFF. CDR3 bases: TGCGCCAGCAGCGGTGCGGGAGACACCGGGGAGCTGTTTTTT.

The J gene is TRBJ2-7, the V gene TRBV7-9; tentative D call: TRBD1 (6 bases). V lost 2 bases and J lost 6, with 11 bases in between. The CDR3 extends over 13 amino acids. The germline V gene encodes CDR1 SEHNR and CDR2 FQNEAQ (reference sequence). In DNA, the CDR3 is TGTGCCAGCAGCTTATCCAGGGGCGGCGAGCAGTACTTC. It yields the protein CASSLSRGGEQYF.